Shown below are 25 T cell receptor beta chains from a single sample sequenced in a study of control samples from healthy donors and cancer patients (dated by TCRdb to the early 2020s). Libraries were prepared through the immunoSEQ multiplex PCR assay. The immuneACCESS repertoire file appears here via TCRdb, limited to in-frame rearrangements. These files lack a portion of the clones; in checked studies, under half of the deficit traces to unresolved V genes, and the cause of the others is not known. Present in this sample are about 190,000 clones, about 91% of which were seen just once. Together, the top ten hold approximately 1.8% of the sample. Sequencing was carried out using blood. The receptor set was obtained from a man aged 25 to 40 in good health.

This chain connects TRBV27 to TRBJ2-1; 11 bases line up with TRBD2. Losses at the gene ends were 0 bases for V and 7 bases for J; bases not matched to a gene: 11. The CDR3 loop spans 18 amino acids. Germline CDR1 is MNHEY and CDR2 is SMNVEV (reference sequence). The chain's CDR3 is CASSLSRLAGGPRNEQFF. The CDR3, as DNA: TGTGCCAGCAGTTTATCGAGGCTAGCGGGGGGCCCCAGGAATGAGCAGTTCTTC.

The chain carries TRBV27 and TRBJ1-2; the match to TRBD1 covers 9 bases. The CDR3 spans 13 residues. The V and J ends lost 5 bases and 8 bases, in that order; junction bases with no gene match: 6. The germline V gene encodes CDR1 MNHEY and CDR2 SMNVEV (reference sequence). The CDR3 nucleotides read TGTGCCAGCAGTCTGGACAGGGGTTGGGGCTACACCTTC. Protein product: CASSLDRGWGYTF.

The J gene is TRBJ1-1, the V gene TRBV4-1; possible D gene TRBD1, 6 bases. Trimming removed 4 bases from V and 5 bases from J, with 20 bases in between. Germline CDR1 and CDR2: MGHRA and YSYEKL. This CDR3 is 16 amino acids long. The DNA of the CDR3 is TGCGCCAGCAGCCCTTGGGGCGGGGGCGCGGGGACTGAAGCTTTCTTT. The encoded protein is CASSPWGGGAGTEAFF.

This chain connects TRBV7-9 to TRBJ2-3; 7 bases align to TRBD1. The V and J ends lost 3 bases and 0 bases, in that order; junction bases with no gene match: 6. The CDR3 has 16 residues. CDR1 is SEHNR and CDR2 is FQNEAQ in the germline V gene (reference sequence). The CDR3 sequence: CASSLMGQPSTDTQYF. The CDR3 region has the DNA TGTGCCAGCAGCTTGATGGGACAGCCTAGCACAGATACGCAGTATTTT.

J is TRBJ2-3 and V is TRBV29-1, with 10 positions matching TRBD2. The CDR3 length is 13 residues. Trimming removed 8 bases from V and 3 bases from J; junction bases left unmatched: 5. The germline CDR1 and CDR2 sequences are SQVTM and ANQGSEA. CDR3 coding DNA: TGCAGCATTGCGACTAGCGGGACAGATACGCAGTATTTT. Protein product: CSIATSGTDTQYF.

The chain recombines TRBV11-2 with TRBJ2-2; D not certain. The germline V and J ends were trimmed by 4 bases and 0 bases, with 3 bases remaining between them. This CDR3 is 13 amino acids long. Germline CDR1 is SGHAT and CDR2 is FQNNGV. CDR3 amino acids: CASSYTNTGELFF. In nucleotides, the CDR3 is TGTGCCAGCAGCTACACGAACACCGGGGAGCTGTTTTTT.

The chain uses TRBV7-2 and TRBJ2-7; TRBD1 aligns across 8 bases. The CDR3 covers 15 residues. V lost 4 bases and J lost 4; bases outside the gene matches: 9. Germline CDR1 is SGHTA and CDR2 is FQGNSA. CDR3 in DNA: TGTGCCAGCAGCTCAACCCCGGGACAGGTATACGAGCAGTACTTC. This gives the protein CASSSTPGQVYEQYF.

This clone was seen more than once but under ten times. This chain connects TRBV7-9 to TRBJ1-3; TRBD1 aligns across 9 bases. Germline trimming cut 5 bases from V and 4 bases from J; bases unmatched to any gene: 6. Germline CDR1 reads SEHNR; CDR2 reads FQNEAQ (reference sequence). CDR3 size: 15 residues. The CDR3 DNA follows: TGTGCCAGCAGCCCGACCGACAGGGGGGGAAACACCATATATTTT. The encoded protein is CASSPTDRGGNTIYF. The whole variable domain, filled in from reference TRBV7-9 and TRBJ1-3, reads DTGVSQNPRHKITKRGQNVTFRCDPISEHNRLYWYRQTLGQGPEFLTYFQNEAQLEKSRLLSDRFSAERPKGSFSTLEIQRTEQGDSAMYLCASSPTDRGGNTIYFGEGSWLTVV.

CDR3 residues: CASSPRTSGEAGELFF. Written as DNA, the CDR3 is TGTGCCAGCAGCCCCCGGACTAGCGGGGAAGCCGGGGAGCTGTTTTTT. The genes are TRBV11-3 and TRBJ2-2, with 12 bases that match TRBD2. V dropped 5 bases and J dropped 6; count of bases not matched to a gene: 7. The CDR3 extends over 16 amino acids. Looked up from germline, CDR1 is SGHNT and CDR2 is YENEEA.

The rearrangement joins TRBV27 to TRBJ2-2; D gene unclear. There are 14 residues in the CDR3. Trimming left V 7 bases short and J 3 bases short, with 12 bases between. Per germline, CDR1 MNHEY and CDR2 SMNVEV (reference sequence). In DNA, the CDR3 is TGTGCCAGCACAAAAGGGCGATACACCGGGGAGCTGTTTTTT. Its protein is CASTKGRYTGELFF.

Only a few counts were recorded for this clone. The CDR3, as DNA: TGTGCCAGCAGCCTAGGAGCGAACACTGAAGCTTTCTTT. Translating it yields CASSLGANTEAFF. The chain carries TRBV7-2 and TRBJ1-1; D uncertain. The CDR3 length is 13 residues. The ends were cut back, 5 bases at V and 1 base at J, with 8 bases in the middle. From germline, CDR1 is SGHTA and CDR2 FQGNSA.

This clone was detected once. The CDR3: CASSRQNTGNTIYF. In nucleotides, the CDR3 is TGTGCCAGCAGTCGCCAAAACACTGGAAACACCATATATTTT. The chain combines TRBV11-2 with TRBJ1-3; D remains ambiguous. Deletions cut 6 bases from V and 2 bases from J, with 11 bases between. This CDR3 has 14 amino acids. Germline lookup yields CDR1 SGHAT and CDR2 FQNNGV.

This clone was counted a single time. This chain uses TRBV27 with TRBJ1-6, with D maybe TRBD1 (6 bases). The CDR3 consists of 14 residues. The germline V and J ends were trimmed by 3 bases and 12 bases, with 15 bases remaining between them. CDR1 and CDR2 from the germline V gene are MNHEY and SMNVEV (reference sequence). DNA of the CDR3: TGTGCCAGCAGTTTGTCCCCTAAGGGGGGACCCCTCCACTTT. Its translation: CASSLSPKGGPLHF.

The chain joins TRBV30 to TRBJ2-7; 7 nucleotides align to TRBD1. The V gene end was trimmed by 0 bases and the J gene end by 6 bases; junction bases not matched to a gene: 5. This CDR3 is built from 13 residues. Per germline, CDR1 GTSNPN and CDR2 SVGIG (reference sequence). CDR3 sequence reads: CAWSVLYRGEQYF. The CDR3 nucleotides read TGTGCCTGGAGTGTACTATACAGGGGCGAGCAGTACTTC.

This clone came up once. CDR3 coding DNA: TGTGCCAGCAGCTGGGACGGAATGAACACTGAAGCTTTCTTT. Amino acid sequence: CASSWDGMNTEAFF. The genes are TRBV7-9 and TRBJ1-1; D perhaps matches TRBD1 (5 bases). V was cut by 4 bases and J by 0 bases, with 9 bases left in between. This CDR3 is built from 14 residues. From germline, CDR1 is SEHNR and CDR2 FQNEAQ (reference sequence).

The rearrangement uses TRBV30 and TRBJ2-7, with D unresolved. Trimming shortened V by 1 base and J by 6 bases, and 7 bases separated the two germline ends. The CDR3 loop spans 11 amino acids. Germline V gene data show CDR1 as GTSNPN and CDR2 as SVGIG (reference sequence). The CDR3 bases are TGTGCCTGGAGTGAAGGGTTCGAGCAGTACTTC. Protein sequence: CAWSEGFEQYF. Variable domain in full (rest from reference TRBV30 and TRBJ2-7): SQTIHQWPATLVQPVGSPLSLECTVEGTSNPNLYWYRQAAGRGLQLLFYSVGIGQISSEVPQNLSASRPQDRQFILSSKKLLLSDSGFYLCAWSEGFEQYFGPGTRLTVT.

The gene calls are TRBV21-1 and TRBJ1-5. TRBV21-1 is designated a pseudogene. The CDR3 covers 16 residues. The CDR3 DNA is TGTGCCAGCAGCAACGGGATGGGCAGAGGCAATCAGCCCCAGCATTTT. It translates to CASSNGMGRGNQPQHF.

The chain employs TRBV2 and TRBJ1-5; D call uncertain. V shed 8 bases and J shed 0 bases, with 11 bases lying between them. This CDR3 has 14 amino acids. Germline lookup yields CDR1 SNHLY and CDR2 FYNNEI. CDR3 bases: TGTGCCAGCTCTAGGCTAAATAGCAATCAGCCCCAGCATTTT. It codes for CASSRLNSNQPQHF.

This chain joins TRBV24-1 and TRBJ2-3; perhaps TRBD1 as D (7 bases). CDR3 length: 15 residues. Germline CDR1 is KGHDR and CDR2 is SFDVKD. V lost 5 bases, J lost 2 bases, and 13 bases lay in between. The CDR3 region is CATSGGDRDTDTQYF. CDR3 bases: TGTGCCACCAGTGGGGGGGACAGAGACACAGATACGCAGTATTTT.

V and J are TRBV27 and TRBJ2-2, with D unclear. Trimming took 5 bases from V and 8 from J, leaving 9 bases between them. The germline V gene has CDR1 MNHEY and CDR2 SMNVEV (reference sequence). This CDR3 is built from 12 residues. CDR3 in DNA: TGTGCCAGCAGTCTCATTGGAGGGGAGCTGTTTTTT. Amino acid sequence: CASSLIGGELFF.

This chain uses TRBV5-1 with TRBJ2-1; D remains unclear. V shed 3 bases and J shed 10 bases, with 8 bases lying between them. The germline gives CDR1 SGHRS, CDR2 YFSETQ. The CDR3 has 11 residues. CDR3 bases: TGCGCCAGCAGCTCACCCGCGGAGCAGTTCTTC. It codes for CASSSPAEQFF.

The chain has TRBV5-1 and TRBJ1-3; D may be TRBD1 (5 bases). The CDR3 length is 15 residues. The V end lost 2 bases, the J end lost 0 bases, and 9 bases lay between the germline ends. Germline lookup yields CDR1 SGHRS and CDR2 YFSETQ. This CDR3 reads CASSLADSSGNTIYF. The CDR3 DNA is TGCGCCAGCAGCTTAGCCGACAGCTCTGGAAACACCATATATTTT.

The chain recombines TRBV18 with TRBJ2-3, with 7 bases aligning to TRBD1. This CDR3 has 14 amino acids. The V segment lost 7 bases and the J segment 0 bases; nucleotides outside the gene matches: 4. The germline gives CDR1 KGHSH, CDR2 LQKENI. The CDR3 DNA sequence: TGTGCCAGCTTTCCAGGGGGTAGCACAGATACGCAGTATTTT. This codes for CASFPGGSTDTQYF.

The table lists this clone with a count of one. V and J are TRBV7-9 and TRBJ1-3; the D is unclear. The CDR3 contains 15 residues. Deletions cut 5 bases from V and 0 bases from J, with 11 bases between. Per the germline V gene, CDR1 is SEHNR and CDR2 is FQNEAQ (reference sequence). DNA of the CDR3: TGTGCCAGCAGCAATGACGGCACCTCTGGAAACACCATATATTTT. This translates into CASSNDGTSGNTIYF. Full variable domain (rest looked up from reference TRBV7-9 and TRBJ1-3): DTGVSQNPRHKITKRGQNVTFRCDPISEHNRLYWYRQTLGQGPEFLTYFQNEAQLEKSRLLSDRFSAERPKGSFSTLEIQRTEQGDSAMYLCASSNDGTSGNTIYFGEGSWLTVV.

V usage is TRBV5-5 and J usage is TRBJ1-5; D unresolved. CDR1 and CDR2 from the germline V gene are SGHKS and YYEKEE (reference sequence). CDR3 length: 13 amino acids. V lost 4 bases, J lost 4 bases, and 9 bases lay in between. The CDR3 bases are TGTGCCAGCAGCGCTACAACTAATCAGCCCCAGCATTTT. This translates into CASSATTNQPQHF.